These 31 T cell receptor beta chains were all obtained from the same sample, sequenced in a study of T cell changes during pregnancy in multiple sclerosis. Profiled with immunoSEQ multiplex PCR; TCRdb holds only in-frame clones, not every one. The sample holds more than 45,000 clones; 93% are singletons and the top ten take around 4%. This sample comprised CD8+ T cells from peripheral blood mononuclear cells, obtained in the second trimester of pregnancy. These receptors all come from a female donor with multiple sclerosis, enrolled in a pregnancy study.

The CDR3, as DNA: TGTGCCTGGCGGGACTCCTACGAGCAGTACTTC. Translating it yields CAWRDSYEQYF. The chain employs TRBV30 and TRBJ2-7; tentatively, D is TRBD2 (5 bases). V lost 5 bases and J 0 bases, leaving 5 bases between the germline ends. This CDR3 region has 11 residues. Per the germline V gene, CDR1 is GTSNPN and CDR2 is SVGIG (reference sequence). The full variable domain, with the rest looked up from reference TRBV30 and TRBJ2-7, is SQTIHQWPATLVQPVGSPLSLECTVEGTSNPNLYWYRQAAGRGLQLLFYSVGIGQISSEVPQNLSASRPQDRQFILSSKKLLLSDSGFYLCAWRDSYEQYFGPGTRLTVT.

This clone was observed once. The rearrangement uses TRBV14 and TRBJ1-2, with no clear D. The V end was cut by 4 bases, the J end by 4 bases, with 4 bases between. Per germline, CDR1 SGHDN and CDR2 FVKESK. The CDR3 loop spans 11 amino acids. CDR3 sequence (DNA): TGTGCCAGCAGCCCAGGCTATGGCTACACCTTC. Residues: CASSPGYGYTF. Combining the CDR3 with reference TRBV14 and TRBJ1-2 gives the whole variable domain EAGVTQFPSHSVIEKGQTVTLRCDPISGHDNLYWYRRVMGKEIKFLLHFVKESKQDESGMPNNRFLAERTGGTYSTLKVQPAELEDSGVYFCASSPGYGYTFGSGTRLTVV.

The chain joins TRBV15 to TRBJ2-1; 7 positions agree with TRBD1. CDR1 is LNHNV, CDR2 YYDKDF, per germline (reference sequence). The V gene end was trimmed by 8 bases and the J gene end by 5 bases; junction bases not matched to a gene: 6. This CDR3 has 13 amino acids. This chain's CDR3 is CATEGTDNNEQFF. For the CDR3, the DNA is TGTGCCACCGAGGGGACAGATAACAATGAGCAGTTCTTC.

The chain is built from TRBV5-4 and TRBJ1-1, with TRBD1 identical over 7 bases. This CDR3 has 17 amino acids. Germline V gene data show CDR1 as SGHNT and CDR2 as YYREEE (reference sequence). V dropped 6 bases and J dropped 4; count of bases not matched to a gene: 18. The CDR3 bases are TGTGCCAGCAACGACGGGACAGAAAGTTTGGGGAGCACTGAAGCTTTCTTT. This sequence encodes CASNDGTESLGSTEAFF.

This chain uses TRBV4-1 with TRBJ1-5, with D perhaps TRBD1 (6 bases). The CDR3 loop spans 14 amino acids. Trimming took off 6 bases at V and 4 bases at J, with 13 bases between the two ends. Germline lookup yields CDR1 MGHRA and CDR2 YSYEKL. CDR3 coding DNA: TGCGCCAGCAGTCCTGGACAGTTAAATCAGCCCCAGCATTTT. Amino acid sequence: CASSPGQLNQPQHF.

The chain links TRBV27 to TRBJ2-7; no clear D gene. CDR3 length: 13 residues. Per germline, CDR1 MNHEY and CDR2 SMNVEV (reference sequence). V was shortened by 3 bases and J by 0 bases, with 6 bases between the two germline ends. The CDR3 reads CASSFYSSYEQYF. DNA for the CDR3: TGTGCCAGCAGTTTTTACAGCTCCTACGAGCAGTACTTC.

The chain combines TRBV11-2 with TRBJ2-3; 7 positions agree with TRBD1. The germline V gene has CDR1 SGHAT and CDR2 FQNNGV. The CDR3 totals 19 residues. J gave up 5 bases and V 0 bases, and 17 bases lay outside the gene matches. The CDR3 DNA is TGTGCCAGCAGCTTAGATCGTATGATAGCGAGGGGGCGAATAGATACGCAGTATTTT. It translates to CASSLDRMIARGRIDTQYF. The full variable domain, completed using reference TRBV11-2 and TRBJ2-3, is EAGVAQSPRYKIIEKRQSVAFWCNPISGHATLYWYQQILGQGPKLLIQFQNNGVVDDSQLPKDRFSAERLKGVDSTLKIQPAKLEDSAVYLCASSLDRMIARGRIDTQYFGPGTRLTVL.

The V gene is TRBV5-1, the J gene TRBJ1-4; TRBD1 aligns across 11 bases. Germline CDR1 SGHRS, CDR2 YFSETQ. CDR3 length equals 16 residues. J gave up 11 bases and V 0 bases, and 9 bases lay outside the gene matches. CDR3 sequence reads: CASSLAEDRGLGKLFF. CDR3 in DNA: TGCGCCAGCAGCTTGGCCGAGGACAGGGGGCTGGGGAAACTGTTTTTT.

CDR3 sequence: CASSVSGGVSTGELFF. In nucleotides, the CDR3 is TGTGCCAGCAGCGTATCGGGAGGCGTCAGCACCGGGGAGCTGTTTTTT. The genes are TRBV9 and TRBJ2-2, with TRBD2 matching over 7 bases. The CDR3 consists of 16 residues. The ends lost 1 base at V and 4 bases at J; junction bases unmatched: 7. Germline loops: CDR1 SGDLS, CDR2 YYNGEE. Supplemented by reference TRBV9 and TRBJ2-2, the full variable domain reads DSGVTQTPKHLITATGQRVTLRCSPRSGDLSVYWYQQSLDQGLQFLIQYYNGEERAKGNILERFSAQQFPDLHSELNLSSLELGDSALYFCASSVSGGVSTGELFFGEGSRLTVL.

V gene TRBV6-5 combines with J gene TRBJ2-3, with 10 nucleotides matching TRBD1. The CDR3 totals 14 residues. Unmatched junction bases numbered 0, after V lost 0 bases and J lost 6 bases. Per the germline V gene, CDR1 is MNHEY and CDR2 is SVGAGI. CDR3 nucleotide sequence: TGTGCCAGCAGTTACTCGGACAGGGGGGATACGCAGTATTTT. This sequence encodes CASSYSDRGDTQYF.

This chain uses TRBV30 with TRBJ2-1; 10 bases match TRBD2. Germline values: CDR1 GTSNPN, CDR2 SVGIG (reference sequence). V lost 1 base to trimming and J lost 8 bases; unmatched junction nucleotides: 11. This CDR3 spans 16 amino acids. The CDR3 nucleotides are TGTGCCTGGAGTGCCCCCGGGAGCGGGAGGGCCGATGAGCAGTTCTTC. Its translation: CAWSAPGSGRADEQFF.

This chain connects TRBV19 to TRBJ2-1; D is possibly TRBD1 (6 bases). The V end lost 1 base, the J end lost 2 bases, and 9 bases lay between the germline ends. CDR1 and CDR2 (germline): LNHDA, SQIVND (reference sequence). The CDR3 sequence is 15 residues long. CDR3: CASSIAGATYNEQFF. CDR3 sequence (DNA): TGTGCCAGTAGTATAGCAGGGGCCACCTACAATGAGCAGTTCTTC.

This clone was seen only once. The V call is TRBV4-1, the J call TRBJ2-2; 7 nucleotides line up with TRBD1. The CDR3 runs to 16 residues. Germline V gives CDR1 MGHRA, CDR2 YSYEKL. The junction had 13 bases not matched to a gene; V was cut back by 5 bases and J by 7 bases. The CDR3 here is CASSYKEGATGGELFF. CDR3 nucleotides: TGCGCCAGCAGCTACAAAGAGGGGGCGACAGGCGGGGAGCTGTTTTTT.

The J gene is TRBJ1-1, the V gene TRBV15; 8 bases match TRBD1. J lost 1 base, V lost 5 bases, and 9 bases had no gene match. This CDR3 region has 16 residues. CDR1 and CDR2 from the germline V gene are LNHNV and YYDKDF (reference sequence). The DNA of the CDR3 is TGTGCCACCAGCCGCGGACAGGGAACTCCGAACACTGAAGCTTTCTTT. Protein product: CATSRGQGTPNTEAFF.

V usage is TRBV5-6 and J usage is TRBJ1-3; D is undetermined. Germline CDR1 SGHDT, CDR2 YYEEEE. Trimming stripped 1 base from V and 1 base from J, with 15 bases between. The CDR3 consists of 17 residues. The CDR3 DNA is TGTGCCAGCAGCTTGTCTCCGGGTCTTTCGTCTGGAAACACCATATATTTT. Its protein product is CASSLSPGLSSGNTIYF.

The chain links TRBV6-1 to TRBJ1-3; 8 positions match TRBD1. This CDR3 is built from 15 residues. The germline V gene has CDR1 MNHNS and CDR2 SASEGT. Trimming took 8 bases from V and 4 from J; bases not matched to a gene: 10. This chain's CDR3 is CASGPPRGQGNTIYF. The CDR3 nucleotides read TGTGCCAGCGGGCCCCCCAGGGGGCAAGGAAACACCATATATTTT.

This clone was seen just once. The V call is TRBV11-2, the J call TRBJ2-1; TRBD2 matches at 9 bases. Germline values: CDR1 SGHAT, CDR2 FQNNGV. This CDR3 is 16 amino acids long. J gave up 4 bases and V 5 bases, and 9 bases lay outside the gene matches. The CDR3, as DNA: TGTGCCAGCAGCCCCTTGGGGGCGGGAGGGTACAATGAGCAGTTCTTC. This codes for CASSPLGAGGYNEQFF.

The chain recombines TRBV10-3 with TRBJ2-3; TRBD2 matches 10 bases. CDR3 length equals 16 residues. Losses at the gene ends were 9 bases for V and 1 base for J; bases not matched to a gene: 10. Germline V lookup: CDR1 ENHRY, CDR2 SYGVKD. CDR3 in DNA: TGTGCCATTCTAGCGGGAGTGGAATTGGGCACAGATACGCAGTATTTT. This encodes CAILAGVELGTDTQYF.

This chain uses TRBV5-1 with TRBJ2-3, with 10 bases fitting TRBD2. V dropped 8 bases and J dropped 4; count of bases not matched to a gene: 19. There are 18 residues in the CDR3. Germline lookup yields CDR1 SGHRS and CDR2 YFSETQ. CDR3 DNA: TGCGCCAGTACTGAGGGGCCCTCTAGCGGGAGTAATTCAGATACGCAGTATTTT. Protein sequence: CASTEGPSSGSNSDTQYF. Together with reference TRBV5-1 and TRBJ2-3, the CDR3 gives the full variable domain: KAGVTQTPRYLIKTRGQQVTLSCSPISGHRSVSWYQQTPGQGLQFLFEYFSETQRNKGNFPGRFSGRQFSNSRSEMNVSTLELGDSALYLCASTEGPSSGSNSDTQYFGPGTRLTVL.

This chain joins TRBV4-1 and TRBJ2-1; 8 bases line up with TRBD2. Germline CDR1 MGHRA, CDR2 YSYEKL. The CDR3 length is 16 residues. The trim removed 3 bases at V and 3 bases at J, leaving 7 bases unmatched. CDR3 in DNA: TGCGCCAGCAGCCAGAGCTCCGGGACTAGCTACAATGAGCAGTTCTTC. As protein: CASSQSSGTSYNEQFF.

As DNA, the CDR3 is TGTGCCAGCAGCTTAACAGGGGAAGCTTTCTTT. It encodes CASSLTGEAFF. This chain links TRBV13 with TRBJ1-1; maybe TRBD1 (6 bases). The CDR3 contains 11 residues. CDR1 is PRHDT, CDR2 FYEKMQ, per germline (reference sequence). Trimming cost V 2 bases and J 8 bases, with 6 bases left between them.

This clone has a single count. This chain connects TRBV29-1 to TRBJ2-3, with D perhaps TRBD1 (6 bases). V was pared by 6 bases and J by 1 base, with 20 bases between. Germline lookup yields CDR1 SQVTM and CDR2 ANQGSEA. This CDR3 has 16 residues. The CDR3 here is CSVSGVVVSGTDTQYF. For the CDR3, the DNA is TGCAGCGTCTCAGGGGTTGTGGTTAGCGGCACAGATACGCAGTATTTT.

The chain has TRBV4-1 and TRBJ2-1, with 8 bases matching TRBD2. Germline V lookup: CDR1 MGHRA, CDR2 YSYEKL. This CDR3 is built from 16 residues. With V trimmed by 1 base and J by 6 bases, 8 bases remained unmatched. Written as DNA, the CDR3 is TGCGCCAGCAGCCAAGGGGGTCTAGCGGGTGTCAATGAGCAGTTCTTC. This translates into CASSQGGLAGVNEQFF.

This clone was observed a few times. This rearrangement joins TRBV6-4 to TRBJ2-1; TRBD2 aligns across 9 bases. The CDR3 length is 15 residues. V gave up 5 bases and J gave up 6 bases; unmatched junction bases: 8. Germline assignment: CDR1 MRHNA and CDR2 SNTAGT. CDR3 nucleotides: TGTGCCAGCAGTATTCTAGCGGGATCTGCCAATGAGCAGTTCTTC. Translated: CASSILAGSANEQFF.

The chain has TRBV4-2 and TRBJ1-1; TRBD1 is a possible D gene (6 bases). Trimming cost V 2 bases and J 0 bases, with 10 bases left between them. The V gene's germline CDR1 is LGHNA and CDR2 YNFKEQ. CDR3 size: 15 residues. The chain's CDR3 is CASSQWTALNTEAFF. The CDR3 DNA reads TGTGCCAGCAGCCAATGGACAGCGCTGAACACTGAAGCTTTCTTT.

The chain recombines TRBV4-1 with TRBJ1-1, with D unclear. The germline gives CDR1 MGHRA, CDR2 YSYEKL. The CDR3 length is 14 residues. V gave up 4 bases and J gave up 3 bases, with 12 bases separating them. CDR3 in amino acids: CASSRSSPYTEAFF. The CDR3 DNA reads as TGCGCCAGCAGCCGGTCCAGTCCGTACACTGAAGCTTTCTTT.

This chain joins TRBV2 and TRBJ2-1, with D tentatively TRBD2 (5 bases). The germline V and J ends were trimmed by 1 base and 3 bases, with 7 bases remaining between them. CDR1 SNHLY and CDR2 FYNNEI come from the germline V gene. The CDR3 has 14 residues. For the CDR3, the DNA is TGTGCCAGCAGTGAAGGGACTTACTACAATGAGCAGTTCTTC. Protein sequence: CASSEGTYYNEQFF.

This chain connects TRBV4-2 to TRBJ2-7, with 11 positions matching TRBD2. Germline CDR1 LGHNA, CDR2 YNFKEQ. This CDR3 is built from 15 residues. The junction had 8 bases not matched to a gene; V was cut back by 5 bases and J by 5 bases. In nucleotides, the CDR3 is TGTGCCAGCAGCTCACTAGCGGGGGAAGTAAACGAGCAGTACTTC. Amino acid sequence: CASSSLAGEVNEQYF.

This chain connects TRBV27 to TRBJ2-7; D may be TRBD2 (5 bases). Trimming removed 5 bases from V and 1 base from J, with 6 bases in between. Germline V gene lookup returns CDR1 MNHEY and CDR2 SMNVEV (reference sequence). The CDR3 is 12 amino acids. This CDR3 is CASSRGSYEQYF. The CDR3 DNA is TGTGCCAGCAGTCGGGGATCCTACGAGCAGTACTTC.

The V and J genes are TRBV7-9 and TRBJ2-7; 8 bases agree with TRBD1. The CDR3 loop spans 15 amino acids. From germline, CDR1 is SEHNR and CDR2 FQNEAQ (reference sequence). J lost 0 bases, V lost 4 bases, and 5 bases had no gene match. The CDR3 here is CASSYGQGGSYEQYF. DNA for the CDR3: TGTGCCAGCAGCTACGGACAGGGTGGCTCCTACGAGCAGTACTTC.

J is TRBJ2-1 and V is TRBV28; no clear D. The germline V and J ends were trimmed by 7 bases and 1 base, with 14 bases remaining between them. The CDR3 covers 15 residues. In germline, CDR1 is MDHEN, CDR2 SYDVKM. In DNA form, the CDR3 reads TGTGCCAGCACCGCTTGGTCTAGGTCCTACAATGAGCAGTTCTTC. Amino acids: CASTAWSRSYNEQFF. Combining the CDR3 with reference TRBV28 and TRBJ2-1 gives the whole variable domain DVKVTQSSRYLVKRTGEKVFLECVQDMDHENMFWYRQDPGLGLRLIYFSYDVKMKEKGDIPEGYSVSREKKERFSLILESASTNQTSMYLCASTAWSRSYNEQFFGPGTRLTVL.